The next 17 T cell receptor beta chains were all read from a single sample in a study of metastatic and nonmetastatic thyroid tumors. Each patient went into thyroid surgery without having received any treatment. TCRdb ran MiXCR on the PCR reads. The sample lists about 64,000 clones, around 16% seen once, with roughly a tenth in the top ten. Sequencing was done on a sample of blood. The origin of the receptors is a male donor with papillary thyroid cancer or a benign thyroid nodule (not recorded which). Some clones in this sample may be carry-over from other donors' samples.

In its sample, this clone was seen many times. This chain joins TRBV10-2 and TRBJ1-5, with TRBD1 as a possible D gene (6 bases). The V and J ends lost 6 bases and 4 bases respectively, with 16 bases between them. The germline V gene has CDR1 WSHSY and CDR2 SAAADI. CDR3 length: 15 residues. The CDR3 nucleotides read TGCGCCAGCAGGACAGGTATCCGGGGGAATCAGCCCCAGCATTTT. Translating gives CASRTGIRGNQPQHF.

This clone was observed at least ten times. The rearrangement joins TRBV6-1 to TRBJ2-1; D is undetermined. This CDR3 is built from 12 residues. Germline CDR1 is MNHNS and CDR2 is SASEGT. V dropped 2 bases and J dropped 5 bases, with 4 bases sitting between them. Here the CDR3 reads CASSEQDNEQFF. The CDR3 nucleotides read TGTGCCAGCAGTGAACAGGACAATGAGCAGTTCTTC.

This clone was seen repeatedly, ten times or more. J is TRBJ2-7 and V is TRBV12-3 or TRBV12-4; 13 nucleotides align to TRBD2. Trimming took 5 bases from V and 2 from J; bases not matched to a gene: 6. The CDR3 loop spans 16 amino acids. The CDR3 DNA follows: TGTGCCAGCAGTACGGCGACTAGCGGGGGGACCTACGAGCAGTACTTC. Translating gives CASSTATSGGTYEQYF.

This clone was picked up many times. The chain recombines TRBV12-3 or TRBV12-4 with TRBJ2-1, with TRBD2 matching over 8 bases. V gave up 4 bases and J gave up 2 bases; unmatched junction bases: 10. This CDR3 is 17 amino acids long. CDR3: CASSSSFRGGTYNEQFF. The DNA of the CDR3 is TGTGCCAGCAGTTCGTCATTCCGGGGGGGAACCTACAATGAGCAGTTCTTC.

Many counts were recorded for this clone. The chain couples TRBV12-3 or TRBV12-4 to TRBJ1-1, with TRBD1 as a possible D gene (5 bases). This CDR3 has 13 residues. The V end was cut by 6 bases, the J end by 1 base, with 9 bases between. CDR3 sequence reads: CASSPTGNTEAFF. Here the CDR3 DNA reads TGTGCCAGCAGCCCTACAGGGAACACTGAAGCTTTCTTT.

The genes are TRBV27 and TRBJ1-2; 10 bases match TRBD1. CDR3 size: 13 residues. V gave up 4 bases and J gave up 8 bases; unmatched junction bases: 4. Germline V CDR1 and CDR2: MNHEY, SMNVEV (reference sequence). DNA for the CDR3: TGTGCCAGCAGTTCTTGGGACAGGGGCGGCTACACCTTC. It yields the protein CASSSWDRGGYTF.

Regarding this clone: A read error may produce the germline difference seen at one junction end. The J gene is TRBJ1-4, the V gene TRBV28, with 12 nucleotides matching TRBD1. CDR3 length equals 19 residues. CDR1 is MDHEN and CDR2 is SYDVKM in the germline V gene. Here the CDR3 reads CASSSLRDRGLEGREKMFF. CDR3 sequence (DNA): TGTGCCAGCAGCTCGCTCCGGGACAGGGGGCTCGAAGGCAGAGAAAAAATGTTTTTT. The whole variable domain, filled in from reference TRBV28 and TRBJ1-4, reads DVKVTQSSRYLVKRTGEKVFLECVQDMDHENMFWYRQDPGLGLRLIYFSYDVKMKEKGDIPEGYSVSREKKERFSLILESASTNQTSMYLCASSSLRDRGLEGREKMFFGSGTQLSVL.

At least ten counts were recorded for this clone. The chain carries TRBV11-2 and TRBJ1-2, with 7 bases lining up with TRBD1. This CDR3 is built from 14 residues. Per germline, CDR1 SGHAT and CDR2 FQNNGV. After removal of 4 bases from V and 2 bases from J, the junction contained 4 bases not matched to a gene. The CDR3 here is CASSSRDRNYGYTF. CDR3 nucleotide sequence: TGTGCCAGCAGCTCAAGGGACAGAAACTATGGCTACACCTTC.

The chain is built from TRBV27 and TRBJ2-1; possibly TRBD1 or TRBD2 for D (5 bases each). Trimming removed 7 bases at V and 10 bases at J, with 17 bases between. The CDR3 runs 13 residues. CDR1 and CDR2 from the germline V gene are MNHEY and SMNVEV (reference sequence). CDR3 amino acids: CASISPPRGEQFF. In nucleotides, the CDR3 is TGTGCCAGCATTTCGCCCCCCCGGGGCGAGCAGTTCTTC.

The table lists this clone with many counts. Given a much more abundant clone one base away, this may be a read error. The chain combines TRBV6-1 with TRBJ1-1; D remains ambiguous. Germline V gene sequence: CDR1 MNHNS, CDR2 SASEGT. Trimming took off 4 bases at V and 3 bases at J, with 9 bases between the two ends. The CDR3 totals 13 residues. The CDR3 DNA reads as TGTGCCAGCAGTGGCACAGAGGACACTGAAGCTTTCTTT. Its protein is CASSGTEDTEAFF.

This clone was picked up many times. The chain carries TRBV20-1 and TRBJ2-7; tentatively, D is TRBD1 (5 bases). Looked up from germline, CDR1 is DFQATT and CDR2 is SNEGSKA (reference sequence). This CDR3 is built from 13 residues. V dropped 3 bases and J dropped 2 bases, with 11 bases sitting between them. CDR3 residues: CSARVREPYEQYF. In DNA form, the CDR3 reads TGCAGTGCTAGGGTCAGGGAACCCTACGAGCAGTACTTC.

This clone was seen a handful of times. With a much larger clone just one base away, this may be a read error. This sequence joins TRBV9 and TRBJ2-3; 9 positions match TRBD2. The V segment lost 4 bases and the J segment 1 base; nucleotides outside the gene matches: 7. Germline lookup yields CDR1 SGDLS and CDR2 YYNGEE. This CDR3 contains 16 residues. This CDR3 reads CASSPPAGGGTDTQYF. The CDR3 DNA reads TGTGCCAGCAGCCCTCCGGCGGGAGGGGGCACAGATACGCAGTATTTT.

This clone was observed many times. The chain has TRBV5-5 and TRBJ2-7, with D unresolved. Germline-derived CDR1 and CDR2 are SGHKS and YYEKEE (reference sequence). The CDR3 extends over 14 amino acids. Trimming removed 0 bases at V and 4 bases at J, with 11 bases between. The CDR3 DNA follows: TGTGCCAGCAGCTTGGAGGCCGCCTATTACGAGCAGTACGTC. This encodes CASSLEAAYYEQYV.

The rearrangement links TRBV24-1 to TRBJ2-3; D not certain. The CDR3 contains 14 residues. The germline CDR1 and CDR2 sequences are KGHDR and SFDVKD. V lost 0 bases and J 4 bases, leaving 7 bases between the germline ends. CDR3 residues: CATSDLRVPDTQYF. The CDR3 nucleotides are TGTGCCACCAGTGATTTGAGGGTGCCAGATACGCAGTATTTT.

The chain uses TRBV30 and TRBJ1-1; D is uncertain. This CDR3 is 14 amino acids long. Trimming took off 0 bases at V and 0 bases at J, with 8 bases between the two ends. Germline-derived CDR1 and CDR2 are GTSNPN and SVGIG (reference sequence). CDR3 sequence (DNA): TGTGCCTGGAGTGTGTTGGATTTGAACACTGAAGCTTTCTTT. It codes for CAWSVLDLNTEAFF.

In this sample, this clone turned up many times. The V and J genes are TRBV20-1 and TRBJ2-1; 7 nucleotides line up with TRBD2. V shed 2 bases, J shed 7 bases, and the junction held 5 bases outside the gene matches. CDR3 length: 13 amino acids. Germline V CDR1 and CDR2: DFQATT, SNEGSKA (reference sequence). Here the CDR3 reads CSARITSENEQFF. For the CDR3, the DNA is TGCAGTGCTAGAATCACTAGCGAGAATGAGCAGTTCTTC.

This clone has at least ten counts. V gene TRBV9 combines with J gene TRBJ1-2, with D possibly TRBD1 on 5 matching bases. Trimming shortened V by 3 bases and J by 5 bases, and 14 bases separated the two germline ends. Germline lookup yields CDR1 SGDLS and CDR2 YYNGEE. The CDR3 totals 14 residues. CDR3 residues: CASSGGTAAYGYTF. CDR3 sequence (DNA): TGTGCCAGCAGCGGCGGGACCGCGGCTTATGGCTACACCTTC. Variable domain in full (rest from reference TRBV9 and TRBJ1-2): DSGVTQTPKHLITATGQRVTLRCSPRSGDLSVYWYQQSLDQGLQFLIQYYNGEERAKGNILERFSAQQFPDLHSELNLSSLELGDSALYFCASSGGTAAYGYTFGSGTRLTVV.